The clone carrying this T cell receptor beta chain was detected only once. Its specificity is not known. The repertoire was sequenced with immunoSEQ multiplex PCR; TCRdb's copy has only in-frame clones and lacks some. The sample lists some 150,000 clones; roughly 87% were seen once. This entry is derived from a study of cytomegalovirus exposure and HLA in healthy donors. Per the germline V gene, CDR1 is SGHKS and CDR2 is YYEKEE (reference sequence). This CDR3 is 11 amino acids long. Trimming took off 4 bases at V and 6 bases at J, with 7 bases between the two ends. Study-wide results and caveats: First-cohort TCR clusters were later found to tend to co-occur in the 130 or so validation repertoires.

The receptor was isolated from a man aged 18-30 years in good health and CMV-seropositive. The sequenced sample was PBMCs. V usage is TRBV5-5 and J usage is TRBJ1-1; D may be TRBD1 (6 bases). The CDR3 loop is CASSQGSEAFF. CDR3 DNA sequence: TGTGCCAGCAGCCAGGGGTCTGAAGCTTTCTTT.